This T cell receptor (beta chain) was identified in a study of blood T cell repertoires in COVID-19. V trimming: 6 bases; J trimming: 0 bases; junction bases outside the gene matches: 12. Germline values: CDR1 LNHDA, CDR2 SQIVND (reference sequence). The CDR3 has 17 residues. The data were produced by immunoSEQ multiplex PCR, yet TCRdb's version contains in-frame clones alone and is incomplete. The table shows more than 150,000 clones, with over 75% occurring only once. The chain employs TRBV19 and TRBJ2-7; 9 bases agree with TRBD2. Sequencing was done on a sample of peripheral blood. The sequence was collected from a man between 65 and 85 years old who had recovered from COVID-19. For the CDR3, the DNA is TGTGCCAGTAGCCGAACCCCTAGCGGGACTAGCTCCTACGAGCAGTACTTC. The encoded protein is CASSRTPSGTSSYEQYF. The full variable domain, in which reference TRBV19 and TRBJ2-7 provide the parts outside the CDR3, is DGGITQSPKYLFRKEGQNVTLSCEQNLNHDAMYWYRQDPGQGLRLIYYSQIVNDFQKGDIAEGYSVSREKKESFPLTVTSAQKNPTAFYLCASSRTPSGTSSYEQYFGPGTRLTVT.